The 3 T cell receptor beta chains below were found in one sample sequenced in a study of neurological immune-mediated disorders. Using its own MiXCR run on the 5' RACE reads, TCRdb lists one record per CDR3 protein. Of 50,000 to 65,000 distinct CDR3 sequences in the sample, under 5.5% were seen once. Sequencing input: PBMCs. The receptors originated from a woman in her forties or fifties with multiple sclerosis.

This clonotype was seen repeatedly, ten times or more. V gene TRBV20-1 combines with J gene TRBJ2-2; weak D call: TRBD2 (5 bases). V was pared by 0 bases and J by 4 bases, with 15 bases between. Germline CDR1 reads DFQATT; CDR2 reads SNEGSKA (reference sequence). This CDR3 has 16 amino acids. The CDR3 region has the DNA TGCAGTGCTAGAGATCGGGCTAGCCCGGGCACCGGGGAGCTGTTTTTT. As protein: CSARDRASPGTGELFF.

This clonotype was seen a handful of times. The chain employs TRBV2 and TRBJ2-1; TRBD1 aligns across 9 bases. This CDR3 has 17 residues. Unmatched junction bases numbered 9, after V lost 6 bases and J lost 0 bases. Germline V gives CDR1 SNHLY, CDR2 FYNNEI. CDR3 DNA sequence: TGTGCCAGCAGATACGACCGGGACAGGGACTCCTACAATGAGCAGTTCTTC. It yields the protein CASRYDRDRDSYNEQFF.

In this sample, this clonotype turned up a few times. V usage is TRBV6-4 and J usage is TRBJ1-2; maybe TRBD1 (6 bases). The germline V gene encodes CDR1 MRHNA and CDR2 SNTAGT. This CDR3 has 15 residues. Between the trimmed V and J ends, which lost 3 bases and 6 bases, there was a span of 17 bases. CDR3 DNA: TGTGCCAGCAGTGAGACGGTTGGGGGCCTAAATGGCTACACCTTC. Residues: CASSETVGGLNGYTF.